This paragraph covers one T cell receptor (beta chain) sequence. Participants spanned ages roughly 18 to 90 years and resided in about two dozen US areas. This record belongs to a study of blood T cell repertoires in COVID-19. In the study overall: Material from acute and convalescent COVID-19 was sourced from the United States, Italy and Spain. The cDNA or gDNA used as material had been derived from T cells, B-cell-depleted T cells, or PBMCs.

Germline CDR1 and CDR2: SGDLS and YYNGEE. This CDR3 contains 12 residues. With 0 bases removed from V and 8 bases from J, the gap between germline ends came to 6 bases. In the source study's methods: The authors estimated nucleated cell counts from reference gene primer amplification. Using immunoSEQ multiplex PCR, the repertoire was profiled, and TCRdb retains in-frame clones only, with some absent. The DNA gave D and trimming, while V, J and clone size come from that table. The sample yields around 250,000 clones, about 80% seen once. The rearrangement links TRBV9 to TRBJ1-3; no reliable D call. The material sequenced was PBMCs or T cells enriched from blood (not recorded which). The receptor comes from a man in his thirties or forties with acute COVID-19. The CDR3 DNA is TGTGCCAGCAGCGTAGAGAGAGACACCATATATTTT. Its translation is CASSVERDTIYF. Full variable domain (outside the CDR3, taken from reference TRBV9 and TRBJ1-3): DSGVTQTPKHLITATGQRVTLRCSPRSGDLSVYWYQQSLDQGLQFLIQYYNGEERAKGNILERFSAQQFPDLHSELNLSSLELGDSALYFCASSVERDTIYFGEGSWLTVV.